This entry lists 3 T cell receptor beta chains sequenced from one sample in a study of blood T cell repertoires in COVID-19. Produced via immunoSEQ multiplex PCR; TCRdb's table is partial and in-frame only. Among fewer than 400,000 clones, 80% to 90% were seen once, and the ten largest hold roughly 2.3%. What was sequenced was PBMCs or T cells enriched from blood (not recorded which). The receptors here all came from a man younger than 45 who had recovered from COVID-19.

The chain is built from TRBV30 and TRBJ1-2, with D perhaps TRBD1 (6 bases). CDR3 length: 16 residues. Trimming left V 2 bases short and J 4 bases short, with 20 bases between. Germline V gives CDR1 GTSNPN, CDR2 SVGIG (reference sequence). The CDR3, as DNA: TGTGCCTGGAGTTTCCCAGGGGAAGGTTGGAGCTATGGCTACACCTTC. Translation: CAWSFPGEGWSYGYTF.

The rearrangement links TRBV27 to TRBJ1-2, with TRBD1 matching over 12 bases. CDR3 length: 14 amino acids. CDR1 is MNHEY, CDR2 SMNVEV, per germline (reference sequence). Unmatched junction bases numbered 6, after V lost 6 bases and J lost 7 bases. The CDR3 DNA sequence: TGTGCCAGCAGGGCCGGGACAGGGGGCCGTGGCTACACCTTC. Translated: CASRAGTGGRGYTF.

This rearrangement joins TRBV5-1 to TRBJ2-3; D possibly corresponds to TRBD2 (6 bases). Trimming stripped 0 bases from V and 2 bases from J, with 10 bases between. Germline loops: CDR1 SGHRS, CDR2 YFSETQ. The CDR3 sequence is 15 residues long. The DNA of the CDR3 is TGCGCCAGCAGCTTGGGCCGGGACTTCACAGATACGCAGTATTTT. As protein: CASSLGRDFTDTQYF.